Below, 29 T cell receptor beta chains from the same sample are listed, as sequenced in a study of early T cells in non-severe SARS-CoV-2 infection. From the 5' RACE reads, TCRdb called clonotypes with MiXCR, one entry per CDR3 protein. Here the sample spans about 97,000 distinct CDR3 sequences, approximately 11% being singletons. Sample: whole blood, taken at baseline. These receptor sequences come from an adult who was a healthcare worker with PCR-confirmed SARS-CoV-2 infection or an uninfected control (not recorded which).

The CDR3 reads CATSRYTGELFF. For the CDR3, the DNA is TGTGCCACCAGTCGCTATACCGGGGAGCTGTTTTTT. This chain connects TRBV24-1 to TRBJ2-2, with D uncertain. V lost 6 bases to trimming and J lost 5 bases, with 6 bases between them. CDR1 is KGHDR and CDR2 is SFDVKD in the germline V gene. The CDR3 consists of 12 residues.

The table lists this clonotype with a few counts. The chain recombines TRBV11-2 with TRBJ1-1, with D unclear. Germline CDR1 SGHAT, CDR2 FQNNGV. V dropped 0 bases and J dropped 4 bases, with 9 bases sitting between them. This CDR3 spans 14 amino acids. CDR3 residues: CASSLDMRPTEAFF. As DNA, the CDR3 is TGTGCCAGCAGCTTAGATATGAGACCCACTGAAGCTTTCTTT. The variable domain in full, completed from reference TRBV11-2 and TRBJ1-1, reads EAGVAQSPRYKIIEKRQSVAFWCNPISGHATLYWYQQILGQGPKLLIQFQNNGVVDDSQLPKDRFSAERLKGVDSTLKIQPAKLEDSAVYLCASSLDMRPTEAFFGQGTRLTVV.

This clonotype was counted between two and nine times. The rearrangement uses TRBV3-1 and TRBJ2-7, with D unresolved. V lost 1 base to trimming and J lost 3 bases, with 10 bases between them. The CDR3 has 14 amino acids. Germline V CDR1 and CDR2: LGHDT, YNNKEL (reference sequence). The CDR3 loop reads CASSQAPVIYEQYF. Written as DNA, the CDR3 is TGTGCCAGCAGCCAAGCTCCGGTAATCTACGAGCAGTACTTC.

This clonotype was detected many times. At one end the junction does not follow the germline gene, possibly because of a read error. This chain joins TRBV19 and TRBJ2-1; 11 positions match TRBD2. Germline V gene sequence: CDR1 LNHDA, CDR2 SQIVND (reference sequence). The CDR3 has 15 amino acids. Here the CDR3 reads CASSPTTTSGGIRGF. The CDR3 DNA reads TGTGCCAGTAGTCCAACAACCACTAGCGGGGGCATCAGAGGCTTC.

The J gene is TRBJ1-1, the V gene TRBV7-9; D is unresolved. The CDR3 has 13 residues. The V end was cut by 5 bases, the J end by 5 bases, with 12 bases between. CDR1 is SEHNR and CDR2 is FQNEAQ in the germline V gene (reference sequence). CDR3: CASSPPWQTEAFF. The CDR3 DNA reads TGTGCCAGCAGCCCACCGTGGCAGACTGAAGCTTTCTTT.

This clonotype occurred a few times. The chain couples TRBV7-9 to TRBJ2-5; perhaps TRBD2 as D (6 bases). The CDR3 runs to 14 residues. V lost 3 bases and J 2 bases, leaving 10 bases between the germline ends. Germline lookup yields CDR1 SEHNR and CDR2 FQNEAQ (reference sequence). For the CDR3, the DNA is TGTGCCAGCAGCTTCGCGGGAAGACAAGAGACCCAGTACTTC. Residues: CASSFAGRQETQYF.

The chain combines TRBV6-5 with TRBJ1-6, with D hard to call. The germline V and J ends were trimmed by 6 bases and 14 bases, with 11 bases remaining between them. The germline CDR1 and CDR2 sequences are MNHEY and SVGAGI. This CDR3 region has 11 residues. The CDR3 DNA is TGTGCCAGCAGCCAGAGAGGAACCCTCCACTTT. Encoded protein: CASSQRGTLHF.

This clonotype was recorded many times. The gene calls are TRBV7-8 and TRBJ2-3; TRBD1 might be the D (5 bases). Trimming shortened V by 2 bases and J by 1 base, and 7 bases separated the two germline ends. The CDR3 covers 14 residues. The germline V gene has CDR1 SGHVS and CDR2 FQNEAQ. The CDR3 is CASSLTGGTDTQYF. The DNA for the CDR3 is TGTGCCAGCAGCTTAACAGGAGGCACAGATACGCAGTATTTT. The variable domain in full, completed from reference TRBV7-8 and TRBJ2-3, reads GAGVSQSPRYKVAKRGQDVALRCDPISGHVSLFWYQQALGQGPEFLTYFQNEAQLDKSGLPSDRFFAERPEGSVSTLKIQRTQQEDSAVYLCASSLTGGTDTQYFGPGTRLTVL.

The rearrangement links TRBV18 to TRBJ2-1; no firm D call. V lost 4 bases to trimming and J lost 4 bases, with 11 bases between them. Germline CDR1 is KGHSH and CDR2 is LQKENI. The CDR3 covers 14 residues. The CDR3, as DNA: TGTGCCAGCTCACGCAGCGCGGATTACAATGAGCAGTTCTTC. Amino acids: CASSRSADYNEQFF.

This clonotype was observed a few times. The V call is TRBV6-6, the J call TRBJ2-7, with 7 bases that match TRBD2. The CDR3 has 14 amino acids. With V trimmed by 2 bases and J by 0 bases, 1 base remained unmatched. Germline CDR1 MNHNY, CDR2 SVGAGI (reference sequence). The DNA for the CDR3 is TGTGCCAGCAGTTACCTAGCGGACTCCTACGAGCAGTACTTC. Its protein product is CASSYLADSYEQYF.

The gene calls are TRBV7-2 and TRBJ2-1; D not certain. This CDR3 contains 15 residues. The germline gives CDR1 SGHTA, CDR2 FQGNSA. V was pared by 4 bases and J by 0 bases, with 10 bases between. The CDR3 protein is CASSSSRSSYNEQFF. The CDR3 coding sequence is TGTGCCAGCAGCTCGAGCCGTAGCTCCTACAATGAGCAGTTCTTC.

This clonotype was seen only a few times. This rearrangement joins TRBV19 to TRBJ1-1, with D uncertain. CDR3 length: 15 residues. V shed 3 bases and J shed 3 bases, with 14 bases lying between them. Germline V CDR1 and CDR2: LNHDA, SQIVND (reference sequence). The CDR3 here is CASSMDPRGYTEAFF. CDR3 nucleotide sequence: TGTGCCAGTAGTATGGACCCCAGAGGGTACACTGAAGCTTTCTTT.

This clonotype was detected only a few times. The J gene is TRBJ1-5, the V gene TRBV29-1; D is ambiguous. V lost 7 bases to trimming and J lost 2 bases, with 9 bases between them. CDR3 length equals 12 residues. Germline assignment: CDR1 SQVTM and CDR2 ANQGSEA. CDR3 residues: CSAGSGNQPQHF. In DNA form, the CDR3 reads TGCAGCGCCGGGTCGGGCAATCAGCCCCAGCATTTT.

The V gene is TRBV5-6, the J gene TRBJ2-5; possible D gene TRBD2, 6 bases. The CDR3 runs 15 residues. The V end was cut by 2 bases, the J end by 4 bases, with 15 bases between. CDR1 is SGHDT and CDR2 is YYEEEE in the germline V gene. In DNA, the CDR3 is TGTGCCAGCAGCTTCCTAGCGCTGGGGGGAGAGACCCAGTACTTC. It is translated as CASSFLALGGETQYF.

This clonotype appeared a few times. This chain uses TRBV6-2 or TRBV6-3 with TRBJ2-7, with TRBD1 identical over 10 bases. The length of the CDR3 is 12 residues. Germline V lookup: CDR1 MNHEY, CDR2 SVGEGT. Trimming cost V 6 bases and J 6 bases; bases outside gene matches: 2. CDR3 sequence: CASRRTGGEQYF. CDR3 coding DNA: TGTGCCAGCAGACGGACAGGGGGCGAGCAGTACTTC.

CDR3 sequence reads: CASSQGGQLLVSEQFF. The DNA of the CDR3 is TGTGCCAGCAGCCAAGGAGGCCAACTTCTAGTGAGTGAGCAGTTCTTC. V usage is TRBV5-4 and J usage is TRBJ2-1; possible D gene TRBD2, 5 bases. Germline assignment: CDR1 SGHNT and CDR2 YYREEE (reference sequence). The CDR3 runs 16 residues. V was cut by 4 bases and J by 9 bases, with 23 bases left in between.

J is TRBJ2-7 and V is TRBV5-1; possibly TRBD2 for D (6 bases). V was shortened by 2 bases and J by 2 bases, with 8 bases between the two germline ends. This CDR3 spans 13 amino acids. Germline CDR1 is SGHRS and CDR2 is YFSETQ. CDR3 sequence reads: CASSFGGAYEQYF. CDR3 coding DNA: TGCGCCAGCAGCTTCGGAGGGGCCTACGAGCAGTACTTC.

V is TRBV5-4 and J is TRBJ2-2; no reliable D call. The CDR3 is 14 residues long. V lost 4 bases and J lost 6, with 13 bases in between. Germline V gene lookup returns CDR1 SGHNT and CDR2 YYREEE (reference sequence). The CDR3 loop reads CASSVLPDAGELFF. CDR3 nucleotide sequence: TGTGCCAGCAGCGTCCTCCCTGATGCCGGGGAGCTGTTTTTT.

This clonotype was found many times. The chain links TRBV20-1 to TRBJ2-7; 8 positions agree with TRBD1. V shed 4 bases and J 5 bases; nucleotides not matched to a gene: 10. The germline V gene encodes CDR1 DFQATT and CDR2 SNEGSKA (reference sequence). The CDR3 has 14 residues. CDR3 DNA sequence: TGCAGTGCTAACCCAAAAGGACAGGGAAACGAGCAGTACTTC. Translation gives CSANPKGQGNEQYF.

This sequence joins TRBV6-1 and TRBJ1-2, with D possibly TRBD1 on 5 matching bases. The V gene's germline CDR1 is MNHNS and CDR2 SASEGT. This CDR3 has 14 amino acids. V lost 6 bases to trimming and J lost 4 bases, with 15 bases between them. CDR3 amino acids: CASSLRGVVYGYTF. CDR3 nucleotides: TGTGCCAGCAGCTTGCGAGGGGTAGTCTATGGCTACACCTTC.

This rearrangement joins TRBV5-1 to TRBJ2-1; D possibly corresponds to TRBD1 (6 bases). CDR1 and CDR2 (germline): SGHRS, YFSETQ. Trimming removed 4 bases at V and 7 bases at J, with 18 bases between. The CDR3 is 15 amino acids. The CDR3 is CASSPTGQQENEQFF. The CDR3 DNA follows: TGCGCCAGCAGCCCGACAGGCCAACAAGAAAATGAGCAGTTCTTC. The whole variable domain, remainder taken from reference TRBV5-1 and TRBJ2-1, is KAGVTQTPRYLIKTRGQQVTLSCSPISGHRSVSWYQQTPGQGLQFLFEYFSETQRNKGNFPGRFSGRQFSNSRSEMNVSTLELGDSALYLCASSPTGQQENEQFFGPGTRLTVL.

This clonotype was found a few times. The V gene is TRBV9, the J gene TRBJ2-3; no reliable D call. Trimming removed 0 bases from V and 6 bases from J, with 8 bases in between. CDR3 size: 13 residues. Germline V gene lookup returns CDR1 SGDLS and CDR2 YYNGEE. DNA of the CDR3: TGTGCCAGCAGCGTAGGGCAGCAGGATACGCAGTATTTT. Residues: CASSVGQQDTQYF.

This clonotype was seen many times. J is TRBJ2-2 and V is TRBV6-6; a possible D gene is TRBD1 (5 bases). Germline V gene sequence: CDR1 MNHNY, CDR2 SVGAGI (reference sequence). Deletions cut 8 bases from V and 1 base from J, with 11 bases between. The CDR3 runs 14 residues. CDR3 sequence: CASQGHQNTGELFF. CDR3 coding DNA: TGTGCCAGCCAAGGACACCAGAACACCGGGGAGCTGTTTTTT.

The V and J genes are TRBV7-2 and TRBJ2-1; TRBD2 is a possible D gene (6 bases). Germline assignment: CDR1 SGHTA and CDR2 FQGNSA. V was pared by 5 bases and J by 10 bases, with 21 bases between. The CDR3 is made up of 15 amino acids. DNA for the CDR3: TGTGCCAGCAGCCCACCCAGATCAAGGGGAGGAGAGCAGTTCTTC. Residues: CASSPPRSRGGEQFF.

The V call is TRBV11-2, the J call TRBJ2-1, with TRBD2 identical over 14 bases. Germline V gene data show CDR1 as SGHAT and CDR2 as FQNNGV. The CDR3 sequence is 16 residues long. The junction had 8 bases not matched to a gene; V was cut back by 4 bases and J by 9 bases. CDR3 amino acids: CASSSGLAGEGGEQFF. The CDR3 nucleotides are TGTGCCAGCAGCTCGGGACTAGCGGGAGAAGGGGGTGAGCAGTTCTTC. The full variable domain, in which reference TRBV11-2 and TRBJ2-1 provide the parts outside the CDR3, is EAGVAQSPRYKIIEKRQSVAFWCNPISGHATLYWYQQILGQGPKLLIQFQNNGVVDDSQLPKDRFSAERLKGVDSTLKIQPAKLEDSAVYLCASSSGLAGEGGEQFFGPGTRLTVL.

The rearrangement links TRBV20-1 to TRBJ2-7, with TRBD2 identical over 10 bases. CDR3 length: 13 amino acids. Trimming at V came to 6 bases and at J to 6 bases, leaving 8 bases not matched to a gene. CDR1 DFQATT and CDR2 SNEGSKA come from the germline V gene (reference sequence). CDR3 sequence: CSASTSGDSEQYF. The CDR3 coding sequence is TGCAGTGCAAGCACTAGCGGGGACTCCGAGCAGTACTTC.

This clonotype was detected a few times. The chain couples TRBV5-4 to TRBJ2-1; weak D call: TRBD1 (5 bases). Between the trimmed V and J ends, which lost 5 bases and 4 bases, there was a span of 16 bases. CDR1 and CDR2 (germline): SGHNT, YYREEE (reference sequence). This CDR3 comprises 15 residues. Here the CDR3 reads CASRQDPTLYNEQFF. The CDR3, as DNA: TGTGCCAGCAGACAGGACCCTACCCTATACAATGAGCAGTTCTTC.

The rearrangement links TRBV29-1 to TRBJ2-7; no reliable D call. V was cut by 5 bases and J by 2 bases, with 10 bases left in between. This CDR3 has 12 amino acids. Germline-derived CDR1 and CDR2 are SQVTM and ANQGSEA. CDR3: CSVTDPAYEQYF. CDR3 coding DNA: TGCAGCGTTACAGACCCAGCCTACGAGCAGTACTTC.

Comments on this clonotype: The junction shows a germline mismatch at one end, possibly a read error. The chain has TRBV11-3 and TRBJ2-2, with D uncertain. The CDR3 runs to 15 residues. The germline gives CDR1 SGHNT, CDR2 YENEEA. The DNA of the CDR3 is TGTGACAGCAGCTTATCCGGCTTAAACACCGGGGAGCTGTTTTTT. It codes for CDSSLSGLNTGELFF.